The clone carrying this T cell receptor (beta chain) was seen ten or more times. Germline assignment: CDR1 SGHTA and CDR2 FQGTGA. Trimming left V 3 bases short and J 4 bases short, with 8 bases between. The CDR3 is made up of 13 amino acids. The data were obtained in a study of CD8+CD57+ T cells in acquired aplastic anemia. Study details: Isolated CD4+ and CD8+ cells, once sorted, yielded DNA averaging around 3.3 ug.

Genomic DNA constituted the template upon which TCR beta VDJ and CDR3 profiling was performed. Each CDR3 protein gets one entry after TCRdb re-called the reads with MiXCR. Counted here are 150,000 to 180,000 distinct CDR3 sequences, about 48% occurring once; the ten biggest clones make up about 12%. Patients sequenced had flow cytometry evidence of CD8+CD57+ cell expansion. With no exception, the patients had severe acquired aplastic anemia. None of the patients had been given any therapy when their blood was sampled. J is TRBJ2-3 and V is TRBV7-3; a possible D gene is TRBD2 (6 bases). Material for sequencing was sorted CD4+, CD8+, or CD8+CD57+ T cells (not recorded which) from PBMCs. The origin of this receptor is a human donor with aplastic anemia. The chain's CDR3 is CASSFGGADTQYF. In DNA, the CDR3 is TGTGCCAGCAGCTTCGGGGGTGCAGATACGCAGTATTTT.